This TCR beta chain was found in a study of response to subunit inactivated influenza vaccine. TCRdb analysed the RT-PCR reads with MiXCR anew, one entry per CDR3 protein. The sample holds 500,000 to 650,000 distinct CDR3 sequences, under 9% seen once. The germline V and J ends were trimmed by 6 bases and 7 bases, with 12 bases remaining between them. The CDR3 is made up of 13 amino acids. The sequence was obtained from a man between 50 and 69 years old who received an inactivated influenza vaccine. The sample was PBMCs from blood, taken around 25 months after vaccination. V and J are TRBV12-3 or TRBV12-4 and TRBJ2-2; weak D call: TRBD2 (6 bases). The CDR3, as DNA: TGTGCCAGCAGCGGGACTTCAATCGGGGAGCTGTTTTTT. Encoded protein: CASSGTSIGELFF.